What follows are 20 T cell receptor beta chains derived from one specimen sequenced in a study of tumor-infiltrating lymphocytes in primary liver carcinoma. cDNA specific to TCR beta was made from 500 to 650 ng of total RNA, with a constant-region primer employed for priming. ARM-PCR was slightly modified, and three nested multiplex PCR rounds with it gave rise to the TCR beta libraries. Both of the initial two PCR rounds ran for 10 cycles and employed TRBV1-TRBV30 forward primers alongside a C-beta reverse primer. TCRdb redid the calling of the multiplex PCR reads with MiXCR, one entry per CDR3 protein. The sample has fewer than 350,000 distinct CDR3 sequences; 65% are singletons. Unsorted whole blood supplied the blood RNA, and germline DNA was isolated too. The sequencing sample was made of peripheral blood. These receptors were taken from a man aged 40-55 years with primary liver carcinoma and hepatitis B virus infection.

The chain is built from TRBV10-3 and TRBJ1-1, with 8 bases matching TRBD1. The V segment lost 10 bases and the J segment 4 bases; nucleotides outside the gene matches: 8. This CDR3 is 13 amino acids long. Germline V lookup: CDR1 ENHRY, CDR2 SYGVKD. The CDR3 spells CATRQGMITEAFF. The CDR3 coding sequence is TGTGCCACCCGACAGGGGATGATCACTGAAGCTTTCTTT.

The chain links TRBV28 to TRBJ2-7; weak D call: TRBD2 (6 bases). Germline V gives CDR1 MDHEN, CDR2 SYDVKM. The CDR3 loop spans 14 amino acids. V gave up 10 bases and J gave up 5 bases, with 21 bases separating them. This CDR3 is CAILLRAGWNEQYF. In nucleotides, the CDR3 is TGTGCCATACTACTGAGGGCGGGATGGAACGAGCAGTACTTC.

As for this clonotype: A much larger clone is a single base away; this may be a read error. The CDR3 is CASIPGEQGETQYF. CDR3 nucleotides: TGCGCCAGCATCCCGGGAGAGCAGGGAGAGACCCAGTACTTC. The V and J genes are TRBV5-1 and TRBJ2-5, with D perhaps matching TRBD2 (6 bases). Trimming left V 6 bases short and J 4 bases short, with 16 bases between. Germline-derived CDR1 and CDR2 are SGHRS and YFSETQ. The CDR3 has 14 residues.

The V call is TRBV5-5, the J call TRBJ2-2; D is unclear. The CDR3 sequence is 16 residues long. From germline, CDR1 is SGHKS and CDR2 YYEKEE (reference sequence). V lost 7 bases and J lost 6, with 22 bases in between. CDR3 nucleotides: TGTGCCAGCGGCTGGCGTGGGTGCGGACGGTCCGGGGAGCTGTTTTTT. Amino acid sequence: CASGWRGCGRSGELFF. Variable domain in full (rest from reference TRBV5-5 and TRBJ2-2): DAGVTQSPTHLIKTRGQQVTLRCSPISGHKSVSWYQQVLGQGPQFIFQYYEKEERGRGNFPDRFSARQFPNYSSELNVNALLLGDSALYLCASGWRGCGRSGELFFGEGSRLTVL.

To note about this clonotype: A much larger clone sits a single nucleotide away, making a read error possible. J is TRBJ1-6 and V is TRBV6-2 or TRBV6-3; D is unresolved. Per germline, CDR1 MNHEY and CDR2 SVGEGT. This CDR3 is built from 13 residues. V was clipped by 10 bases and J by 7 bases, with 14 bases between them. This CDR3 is CATGLSSNSPLHF. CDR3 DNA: TGTGCCACCGGGCTAAGCTCGAATTCACCCCTCCACTTT.

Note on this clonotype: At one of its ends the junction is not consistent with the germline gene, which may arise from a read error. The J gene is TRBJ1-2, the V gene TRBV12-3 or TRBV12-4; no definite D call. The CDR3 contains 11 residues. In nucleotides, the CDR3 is TGTGTCAGCACCACATTCGATGGCTACACCTTC. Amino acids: CVSTTFDGYTF.

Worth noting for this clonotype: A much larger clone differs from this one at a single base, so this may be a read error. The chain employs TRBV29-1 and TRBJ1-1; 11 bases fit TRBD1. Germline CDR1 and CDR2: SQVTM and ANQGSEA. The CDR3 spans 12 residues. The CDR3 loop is CSGTGGGTETFF. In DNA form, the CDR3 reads TGCAGCGGGACAGGGGGCGGCACTGAAACTTTCTTT. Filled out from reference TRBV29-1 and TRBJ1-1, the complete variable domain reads SAVISQKPSRDICQRGTSLTIQCQVDSQVTMMFWYRQQPGQSLTLIATANQGSEATYESGFVIDKFPISRPNLTFSTLTVSNMSPEDSSIYLCSGTGGGTETFFGQGTRLTVV.

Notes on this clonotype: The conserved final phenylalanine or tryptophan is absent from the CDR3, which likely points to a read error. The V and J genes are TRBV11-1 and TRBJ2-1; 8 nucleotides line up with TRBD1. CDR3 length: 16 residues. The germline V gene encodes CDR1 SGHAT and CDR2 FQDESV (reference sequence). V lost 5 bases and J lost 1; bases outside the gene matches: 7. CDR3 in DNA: TGTGCCAGCAGCCCCGGACAGGGTAGATCCTACAATGAGCAGTTCTCC. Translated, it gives CASSPGQGRSYNEQFS.

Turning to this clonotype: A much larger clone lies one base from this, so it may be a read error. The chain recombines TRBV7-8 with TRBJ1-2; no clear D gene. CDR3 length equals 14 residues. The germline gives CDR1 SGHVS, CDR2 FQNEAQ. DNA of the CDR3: TGTGTCAGCAGCTTCCAAGGGAATAACTATGGCTACACCTTC. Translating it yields CVSSFQGNNYGYTF.

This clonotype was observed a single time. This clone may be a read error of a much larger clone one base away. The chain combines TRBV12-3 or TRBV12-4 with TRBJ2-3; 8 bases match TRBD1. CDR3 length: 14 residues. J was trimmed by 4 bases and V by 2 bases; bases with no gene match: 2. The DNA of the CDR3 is TGTGCCAGCAGTTTAACAGGGGGTCCAGATACGCAGTATTTT. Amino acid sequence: CASSLTGGPDTQYF.

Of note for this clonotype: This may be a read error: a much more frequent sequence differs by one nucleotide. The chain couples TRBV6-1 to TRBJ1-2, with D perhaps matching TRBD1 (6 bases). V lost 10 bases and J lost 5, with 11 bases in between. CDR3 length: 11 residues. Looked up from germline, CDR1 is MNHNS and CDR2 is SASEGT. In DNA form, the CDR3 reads TGTGCCATCGACAGGCGTTATGGCTACACCTTC. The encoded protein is CAIDRRYGYTF.

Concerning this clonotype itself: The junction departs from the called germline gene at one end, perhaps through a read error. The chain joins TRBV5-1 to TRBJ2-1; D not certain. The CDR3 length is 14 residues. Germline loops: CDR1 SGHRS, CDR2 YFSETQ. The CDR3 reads CASRWTTDNNEQFF. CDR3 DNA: TGCGCCAGTAGGTGGACCACAGACAACAATGAACAGTTCTTC.

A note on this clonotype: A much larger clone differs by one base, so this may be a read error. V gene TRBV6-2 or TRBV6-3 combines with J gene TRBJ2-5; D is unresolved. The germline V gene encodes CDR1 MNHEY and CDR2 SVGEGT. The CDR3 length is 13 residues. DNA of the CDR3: TGTGCCAGCAGTTATATCCTGCAAGATACCCAGTACTTC. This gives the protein CASSYILQDTQYF.

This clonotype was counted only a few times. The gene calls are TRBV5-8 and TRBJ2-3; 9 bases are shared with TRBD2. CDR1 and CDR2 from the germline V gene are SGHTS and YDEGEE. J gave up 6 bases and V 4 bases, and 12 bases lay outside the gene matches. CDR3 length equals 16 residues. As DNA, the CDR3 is TGTGCCAGCAGCCTGGGGACTAGCCAGACGGCGGATACGCAGTATTTT. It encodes CASSLGTSQTADTQYF.

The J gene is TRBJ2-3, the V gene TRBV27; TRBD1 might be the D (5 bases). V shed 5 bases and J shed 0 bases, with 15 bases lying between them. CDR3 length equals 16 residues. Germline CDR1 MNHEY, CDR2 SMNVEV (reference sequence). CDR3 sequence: CASSNQGFVSTDTQYF. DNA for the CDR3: TGTGCCAGCAGTAACCAGGGATTCGTTAGCACAGATACGCAGTATTTT.

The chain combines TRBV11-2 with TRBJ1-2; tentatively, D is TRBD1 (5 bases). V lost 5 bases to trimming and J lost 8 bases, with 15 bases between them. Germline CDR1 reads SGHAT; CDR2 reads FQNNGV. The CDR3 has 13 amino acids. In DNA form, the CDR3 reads TGTGCCAGCAGCGCAAACAGGTTTAACGGCTACACCTTC. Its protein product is CASSANRFNGYTF.

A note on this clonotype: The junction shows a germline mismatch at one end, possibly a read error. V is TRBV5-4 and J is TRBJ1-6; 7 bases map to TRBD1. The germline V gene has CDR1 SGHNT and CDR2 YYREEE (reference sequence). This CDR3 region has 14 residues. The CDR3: CASSLGQVNPPLHF. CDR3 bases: TGTGCCAGCAGCCTAGGACAGGTTAATCCACCCCTCCACTTT.

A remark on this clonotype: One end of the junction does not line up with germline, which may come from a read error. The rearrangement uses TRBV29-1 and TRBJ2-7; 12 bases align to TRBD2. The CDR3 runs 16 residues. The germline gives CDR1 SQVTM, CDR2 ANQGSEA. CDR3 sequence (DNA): TGCAGCGTTCCCAGGACTAGCGGGAACCCTAAGGACGAGCAGTGCTTC. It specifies CSVPRTSGNPKDEQCF.

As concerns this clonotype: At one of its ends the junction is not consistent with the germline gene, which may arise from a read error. In nucleotides, the CDR3 is TGTGCCAGCAATTTGCCAGGGGGTTCACCCCCCCACTTT. Protein: CASNLPGGSPPHF. The chain uses TRBV11-2 and TRBJ1-6, with 7 positions matching TRBD1. The CDR3 has 13 amino acids. Germline V CDR1 and CDR2: SGHAT, FQNNGV.

The CDR3 reads CATSEAGTGDAGQPQHF. The DNA of the CDR3 is TGTGCCACCAGTGAGGCCGGGACAGGGGACGCGGGTCAGCCCCAGCATTTT. The rearrangement uses TRBV24-1 and TRBJ1-5; 10 nucleotides match TRBD1. The length of the CDR3 is 17 residues. Trimming cost V 4 bases and J 6 bases; bases outside gene matches: 11. CDR1 KGHDR and CDR2 SFDVKD come from the germline V gene.